The 9 T cell receptor beta chains below were found in one sample sequenced in a study of blood T cells in healthy people across ages. Together with a sample-barcoded 5' primer, a J-beta primer mix was included in a second PCR lasting about 7 to 11 cycles. TCRdb recomputed calls from the 5' RACE reads with MiXCR, one row per CDR3 protein. In the table there are over a million distinct CDR3 sequences, more than 40% of which are singletons. The sample comprised blood. These receptor sequences come from a woman aged 55-69 years in good health.

This clonotype was seen more than once but under ten times. A read error may account for a junction end that differs from germline. The rearrangement links TRBV24-1 to TRBJ2-5; 9 bases fit TRBD2. In germline, CDR1 is KGHDR, CDR2 SFDVKD. This CDR3 is 13 amino acids long. The CDR3 DNA reads TGCGCCACCAGTAGGCCAGCGGGAGGGACCCAGTACTTC. Translating it yields CATSRPAGGTQYF.

This clonotype was seen only once. The chain combines TRBV19 with TRBJ2-1; 12 nucleotides align to TRBD2. The CDR3 is 15 residues long. Germline CDR1 and CDR2: LNHDA and SQIVND (reference sequence). Trimming cost V 7 bases and J 7 bases; bases outside gene matches: 8. In nucleotides, the CDR3 is TGTGCCAGTAAGAAGACTAGCGGGAGTTGGAATGAGCAGTTCTTC. This translates into CASKKTSGSWNEQFF.

This chain joins TRBV20-1 and TRBJ2-3; 9 bases are a match to TRBD2. The ends lost 5 bases at V and 5 bases at J; junction bases unmatched: 11. Germline lookup yields CDR1 DFQATT and CDR2 SNEGSKA (reference sequence). The CDR3 has 15 residues. The CDR3 is CSADPTSGIGDTQYF. CDR3 DNA sequence: TGCAGTGCTGACCCGACTAGCGGTATTGGAGATACGCAGTATTTT.

The CDR3 spells CASREQSTNQPQHF. For the CDR3, the DNA is TGTGCCAGCAGGGAACAGAGCACCAATCAGCCCCAGCATTTT. The chain employs TRBV6-6 and TRBJ1-5; D remains ambiguous. Germline-derived CDR1 and CDR2 are MNHNY and SVGAGI (reference sequence). This CDR3 comprises 14 residues. V lost 6 bases to trimming and J lost 3 bases, with 12 bases between them.

The chain couples TRBV15 to TRBJ2-1, with TRBD2 matching over 15 bases. Germline lookup yields CDR1 LNHNV and CDR2 YYDKDF (reference sequence). V dropped 1 base and J dropped 3; count of bases not matched to a gene: 7. The CDR3 totals 19 residues. CDR3 region: CATSRAFPGLAGGYNEQFF. CDR3 sequence (DNA): TGTGCCACCAGCAGAGCCTTCCCGGGACTAGCGGGAGGCTACAATGAGCAGTTCTTC. Filled out from reference TRBV15 and TRBJ2-1, the complete variable domain reads DAMVIQNPRYQVTQFGKPVTLSCSQTLNHNVMYWYQQKSSQAPKLLFHYYDKDFNNEADTPDNFQSRRPNTSFCFLDIRSPGLGDTAMYLCATSRAFPGLAGGYNEQFFGPGTRLTVL.

The chain links TRBV27 to TRBJ2-7, with TRBD2 matching 7 bases. J lost 2 bases, V lost 6 bases, and 10 bases had no gene match. This CDR3 comprises 15 residues. Germline V CDR1 and CDR2: MNHEY, SMNVEV (reference sequence). Written as DNA, the CDR3 is TGTGCCAGCAGACCAAGCGGGACGACTCCCTACGAGCAGTACTTC. Translating gives CASRPSGTTPYEQYF.

The CDR3 nucleotides read TGTGCCAGCAGCCACCAGACTAGCGAGCAGTTCTTC. Protein sequence: CASSHQTSEQFF. This chain links TRBV14 with TRBJ2-1, with 7 bases identical to TRBD2. Unmatched junction bases numbered 3, after V lost 3 bases and J lost 10 bases. This CDR3 is 12 amino acids long. Germline CDR1 SGHDN, CDR2 FVKESK.

This clonotype has more than one count but fewer than ten. The chain employs TRBV11-2 and TRBJ2-4; a weak D match, TRBD2 (6 bases). Germline values: CDR1 SGHAT, CDR2 FQNNGV. CDR3 length: 14 residues. Deletions cut 5 bases from V and 6 bases from J, with 14 bases between. Here the CDR3 reads CASSPLSGLNIQYF. Here the CDR3 DNA reads TGTGCCAGCAGCCCTCTTTCGGGACTAAACATTCAGTACTTC.

The chain combines TRBV29-1 with TRBJ2-4; D might be TRBD2 (6 bases). Trimming cost V 4 bases and J 6 bases, with 13 bases left between them. This CDR3 is built from 13 residues. The germline V gene encodes CDR1 SQVTM and CDR2 ANQGSEA. For the CDR3, the DNA is TGCAGCGTTGGTGGGGGGAGAAGAAACATTCAGTACTTC. Translated, it gives CSVGGGRRNIQYF.